This T cell receptor (beta chain) was retrieved from a study of blood T cell repertoires in COVID-19. Original methodology: The authors estimated nucleated cell counts from reference gene primer amplification. TCRdb's table, derived via immunoSEQ multiplex PCR, lists solely in-frame clones and lacks some. The DNA gave D and trimming, while V, J and clone size come from that table. Of tens of thousands of clones listed, 81% are singletons. The CDR3 spans 13 residues. CDR1 is MNHEY, CDR2 SVGEGT, per germline. V gave up 5 bases and J gave up 1 base, with 8 bases separating them. The sequenced material came from peripheral blood. The chain couples TRBV6-2 or TRBV6-3 to TRBJ1-1, with a tentative D call TRBD1 (5 bases). The clonotype originates from a man aged 80 or over with acute or convalescent COVID-19. CDR3: CASSAQGNTEAFF. The DNA of the CDR3 is TGTGCCAGCAGTGCCCAGGGGAACACTGAAGCTTTCTTT.